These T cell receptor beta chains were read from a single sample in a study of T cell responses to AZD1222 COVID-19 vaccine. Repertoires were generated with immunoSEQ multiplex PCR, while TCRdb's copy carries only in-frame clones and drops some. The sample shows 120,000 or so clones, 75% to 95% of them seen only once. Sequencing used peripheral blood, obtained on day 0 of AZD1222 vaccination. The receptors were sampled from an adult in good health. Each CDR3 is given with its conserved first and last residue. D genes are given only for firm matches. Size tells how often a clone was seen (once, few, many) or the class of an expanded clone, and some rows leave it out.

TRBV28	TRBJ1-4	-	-	CASGAPARVDNEKLFF	TGTGCCAGCGGAGCCCCTGCCAGGGTGGATAATGAAAAACTGTTTTTT
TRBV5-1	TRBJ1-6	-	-	CASSFSGSSYNSPLHF	TGCGCCAGCAGCTTCTCGGGGAGCTCCTATAATTCACCCCTCCACTTT
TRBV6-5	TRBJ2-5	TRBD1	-	CASTPGQGEETQYF	TGTGCCAGCACCCCCGGACAGGGGGAAGAGACCCAGTACTTC
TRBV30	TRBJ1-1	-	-	CAWSVQMNTEAFF	TGTGCCTGGAGTGTACAGATGAACACTGAAGCTTTCTTT
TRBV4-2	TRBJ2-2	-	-	CASSPRQAPGTGELFF	TGTGCCAGCAGCCCACGGCAGGCCCCGGGGACCGGGGAGCTGTTTTTT
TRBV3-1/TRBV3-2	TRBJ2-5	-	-	CASSQDEETQYF	TGTGCCAGCAGCCAAGATGAGGAGACCCAGTACTTC
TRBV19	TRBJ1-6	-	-	CASSISAASYNSPLHF	TGTGCCAGTAGTATCTCGGCAGCCTCCTATAATTCACCCCTCCACTTT
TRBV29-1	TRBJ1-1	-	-	CSVAGRGGTEAFF	TGCAGCGTTGCCGGGAGGGGCGGCACTGAAGCTTTCTTT
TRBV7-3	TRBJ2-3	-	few	CASSLMGQTDTQYF	TGTGCCAGCAGCTTAATGGGGCAAACAGATACGCAGTATTTT
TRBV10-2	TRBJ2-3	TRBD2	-	CASSEPTSGRTDTQYF	TGCGCCAGCAGTGAGCCGACTAGCGGGAGAACAGATACGCAGTATTTT
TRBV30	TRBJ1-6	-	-	CAWGREGSPLHF	TGTGCCTGGGGGCGGGAAGGCTCACCCCTCCACTTT
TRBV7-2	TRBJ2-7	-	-	CASSLENYEQYF	TGTGCCAGCAGCTTAGAGAATTACGAGCAGTACTTC
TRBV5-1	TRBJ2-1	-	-	CASSLATDSYNEQFF	TGCGCCAGCAGCTTGGCTACAGACTCCTACAATGAGCAGTTCTTC
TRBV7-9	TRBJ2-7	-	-	CASSTTDGSYEQYF	TGTGCCAGCAGCACCACGGACGGCTCCTACGAGCAGTACTTC
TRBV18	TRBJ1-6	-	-	CASSPENSYNSPLHF	TGTGCCAGCTCACCTGAAAACTCCTATAATTCACCCCTCCACTTT
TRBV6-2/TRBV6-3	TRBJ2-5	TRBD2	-	CASSLAGKGRPQYF	TGTGCCAGCAGTCTAGCGGGAAAGGGGAGACCCCAGTACTTC
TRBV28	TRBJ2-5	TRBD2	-	CASSPGLAGYRETQYF	TGTGCCAGCAGTCCGGGACTAGCGGGGTATCGGGAGACCCAGTACTTC
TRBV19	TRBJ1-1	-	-	CASSATRAWTEAFF	TGTGCCAGTAGCGCCACTCGGGCTTGGACTGAAGCTTTCTTT
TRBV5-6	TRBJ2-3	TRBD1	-	CASSRTGTGNTDTQYF	TGTGCCAGCAGCCGGACCGGGACAGGGAACACAGATACGCAGTATTTT
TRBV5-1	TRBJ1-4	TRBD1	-	CASSLAGTGGEKLFF	TGCGCCAGCAGCTTGGCGGGGACAGGGGGAGAAAAACTGTTTTTT
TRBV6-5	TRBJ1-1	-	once	CASSPTRGNTEAFF	TGTGCCAGCAGTCCGACACGAGGAAACACTGAAGCTTTCTTT
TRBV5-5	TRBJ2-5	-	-	CASSLPGQERGTQYF	TGTGCCAGCAGCTTACCGGGACAAGAGAGGGGGACCCAGTACTTC
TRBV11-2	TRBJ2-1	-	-	CASSLRDSPISYNEQFF	TGTGCCAGCAGCCTTCGTGACTCTCCTATCTCCTACAATGAGCAGTTCTTC
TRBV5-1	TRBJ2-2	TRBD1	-	CASNRDRNTGELFF	TGCGCCAGCAACCGGGACAGAAACACCGGGGAGCTGTTTTTT
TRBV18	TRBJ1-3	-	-	CASSRDVSGNTIYF	TGTGCCAGCTCTCGGGACGTCTCTGGAAACACCATATATTTT
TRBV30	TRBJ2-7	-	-	CASRGEDEQYF	TGTGCCTCAAGGGGGGAGGACGAGCAGTACTTC
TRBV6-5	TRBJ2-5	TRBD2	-	CASTKRGYQETQYF	TGTGCCAGCACAAAGCGGGGATACCAAGAGACCCAGTACTTC
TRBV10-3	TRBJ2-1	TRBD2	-	CAISEGGTSGSYEQFF	TGTGCCATCAGTGAAGGTGGGACTAGCGGGAGTTATGAGCAGTTCTTC
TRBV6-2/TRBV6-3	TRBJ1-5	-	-	CASSFYPRGRGGQPQHF	TGTGCCAGCAGTTTCTACCCGAGGGGCAGGGGAGGGCAGCCCCAGCATTTT